This TCR beta chain was identified during a study of blood T cell repertoires in COVID-19 (TCRdb year 2020). A note on the overall study: Samples from collaborators originated in the United States, Italy and Spain and spanned both the acute and convalescent phases of COVID-19. Samples came from the ongoing ImmuneRACE study (first 160 participants) plus 1,254 subjects from 6 global collaborators. The repertoires were released in a freely available public database intended as a resource for research on the immune response to SARS-CoV-2. The prospective study material was composed of cDNA or gDNA derived from T cells, B-cell-depleted T cells, or PBMCs. Where available, HLA class I and class II types were obtained from metadata supplied by the sample provider rather than from assay-based typing. Nearly every sample came with metadata listing a de-identified subject ID, COVID-19 status, age in years and sex. Subjects who had been exposed to COVID-19, were actively infected with it, or had recovered from it provided the deeply sampled blood TCRbeta repertoires that made up the dataset.

About this clone: Its antigen specificity is not known. No much larger clone is present one base from it, and per-base qualities are unavailable.

TCRbeta CDR3 regions were amplified from genomic DNA by means of the immunoSEQ Assay, a bias-controlled multiplex PCR. The study's own analysis went as follows. Within the assay, amplification of reference gene primers was used to estimate how many nucleated cells each sample contained. To quantify the absolute abundance of each unique TCRbeta CDR3 rearrangement, sequence reads were collapsed and filtered. For each sample, productive Simpson clonality was calculated as the square root of Simpson's diversity index over productive rearrangements. What TCRdb holds here is the immuneACCESS table cut down to in-frame rearrangements. Part of the clones is not present; checked against another copy, under half of the missing clones reflect an unresolved V gene, and the others are unexplained. D and trimming were read from the DNA, whereas the V and J calls and clone size are those reported in that table. Present in this sample are 20,000 to 30,000 clones, around 89% of which were seen just once. Over 9.5% of the sample goes to the ten largest clones.

V was cut back by 4 bases and J by 2 bases, leaving a gap of 7 bases between them. CDR1 and CDR2 are drawn from the germline V gene: MDHEN, SYDVKM. The CDR3 covers 13 residues, taking in both the cysteine and the phenylalanine. Just the 39-base CDR3 DNA is kept, in frame starting at base 1. General study outcomes and caveats: How much clinical and demographic metadata was included differed by source and by participant, and the metadata was provided uncurated.

Each collaborating institution followed its own protocols to collect whole blood in K2EDTA tubes. Collaborator samples were shipped for TCRbeta analysis as frozen whole blood, isolated PBMCs, or DNA extracted from either sample type. Material: peripheral blood. This receptor was taken from a man between 70 and 80 years old with acute or convalescent COVID-19. This sequence uses TRBV28 and TRBJ2-3; the D gene lacks a confident call. Read as DNA, the sequence is TGTGCCAGCAGTTATGCTAACACAGATACGCAGTATTTT. Protein translation: CASSYANTDTQYF.